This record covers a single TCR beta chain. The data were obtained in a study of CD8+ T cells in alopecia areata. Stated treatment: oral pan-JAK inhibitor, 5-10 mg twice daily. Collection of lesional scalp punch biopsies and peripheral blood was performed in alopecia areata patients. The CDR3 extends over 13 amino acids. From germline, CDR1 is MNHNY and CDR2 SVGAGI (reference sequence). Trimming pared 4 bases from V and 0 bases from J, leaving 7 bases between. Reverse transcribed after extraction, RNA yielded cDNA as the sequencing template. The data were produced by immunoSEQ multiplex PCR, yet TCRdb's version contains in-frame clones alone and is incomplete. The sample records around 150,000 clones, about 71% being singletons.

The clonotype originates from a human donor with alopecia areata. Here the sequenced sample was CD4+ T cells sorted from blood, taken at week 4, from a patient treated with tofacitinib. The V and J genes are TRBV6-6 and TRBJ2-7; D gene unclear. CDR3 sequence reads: CASSSVISYEQYF. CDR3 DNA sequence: TGTGCCAGCAGTTCGGTCATCTCCTACGAGCAGTACTTC.